Each of the 9 T cell receptor beta chains below was sequenced from the same sample in a study of CD8+CD57+ T cells in acquired aplastic anemia. The template for TCR beta VDJ and CDR3 sequence profiling was genomic DNA. TCRdb used MiXCR to reprocess the reads, holding one entry per CDR3 protein. The sample holds a few hundred thousand distinct CDR3 sequences, roughly 64% seen once. Sample: sorted CD4+, CD8+, or CD8+CD57+ T cells (not recorded which) from PBMCs. These receptors came from a human donor in good health, serving as a control.

This clonotype was detected ten times or more. The V call is TRBV11-3, the J call TRBJ1-3; TRBD1 is a possible D gene (6 bases). Germline V gene sequence: CDR1 SGHNT, CDR2 YENEEA. V lost 5 bases and J 0 bases, leaving 11 bases between the germline ends. The CDR3 is 15 amino acids. The CDR3 DNA sequence: TGTGCCAGCAGCCAAGAGGGGGACTCTGGAAACACCATATATTTT. This codes for CASSQEGDSGNTIYF.

In this sample, this clonotype turned up a few times. The gene calls are TRBV7-8 and TRBJ2-4; 7 bases are shared with TRBD2. CDR1 and CDR2 from the germline V gene are SGHVS and FQNEAQ. V gave up 5 bases and J gave up 5 bases; unmatched junction bases: 12. There are 16 residues in the CDR3. Written as DNA, the CDR3 is TGTGCCAGCAGCCCGCCGGGGAGCGGGGTGGAAAACATTCAGTACTTC. Its protein is CASSPPGSGVENIQYF.

The chain employs TRBV7-2 and TRBJ1-5, with D unresolved. Germline V CDR1 and CDR2: SGHTA, FQGNSA. The CDR3 has 12 amino acids. V lost 6 bases and J lost 16, with 19 bases in between. The CDR3 DNA follows: TGTGCCAGCAGTCCACTAAATCAGCCAAAACATTTT. It specifies CASSPLNQPKHF.

The table lists this clonotype with many counts. This chain joins TRBV12-3 or TRBV12-4 and TRBJ2-5, with a weak D call TRBD1 (6 bases). V was pared by 4 bases and J by 2 bases, with 14 bases between. The CDR3 is 15 residues long. CDR3 sequence (DNA): TGTGCCAGCAGTTCATACGGGACACTACAAGAGACCCAGTACTTC. Residues: CASSSYGTLQETQYF.

This clonotype was seen only a few times. Here the CDR3 DNA reads TGTGCCAGCAGCTTAGGGATTGAAGCTTTCTTT. Translated, it gives CASSLGIEAFF. V is TRBV7-8 and J is TRBJ1-1; D is undetermined. V dropped 1 base and J dropped 7 bases, with 4 bases sitting between them. The CDR3 loop spans 11 amino acids. The V gene's germline CDR1 is SGHVS and CDR2 FQNEAQ.

The J gene is TRBJ2-5, the V gene TRBV2; tentative D call: TRBD1 (6 bases). Germline CDR1 and CDR2: SNHLY and FYNNEI. Trimming removed 7 bases at V and 5 bases at J, with 14 bases between. This CDR3 has 13 residues. In DNA form, the CDR3 reads TGTGCCAGCACCTACAGGGTAGAGGAGACCCAGTACTTC. Amino acids: CASTYRVEETQYF.

This clonotype was found many times. The rearrangement uses TRBV30 and TRBJ1-1; D gene ambiguous. The germline V and J ends were trimmed by 4 bases and 4 bases, with 16 bases remaining between them. The CDR3 loop spans 14 amino acids. Per germline, CDR1 GTSNPN and CDR2 SVGIG (reference sequence). The CDR3 loop is CAWTSDPLVTEAFF. The CDR3 DNA is TGTGCCTGGACATCGGACCCTCTGGTCACTGAAGCTTTCTTT.

The V and J genes are TRBV7-9 and TRBJ1-1; D unclear. Germline CDR1 and CDR2: SEHNR and FQNEAQ (reference sequence). Trimming pared 0 bases from V and 14 bases from J, leaving 22 bases between. This CDR3 has 15 amino acids. CDR3: CASSLAPGDGYTFFF. Written as DNA, the CDR3 is TGTGCCAGCAGCTTAGCGCCTGGGGATGGCTACACCTTCTTCTTT.

Notes on this clonotype: Germline is not matched at one junction end, which may reflect a read error. The V and J genes are TRBV6-5 and TRBJ2-1; D unresolved. Germline lookup yields CDR1 MNHEY and CDR2 SVGAGI. The CDR3 contains 15 residues. In DNA form, the CDR3 reads TGTGCCAGCAGAGAGATGGGTACGTCCTACAATGAGCAGTTCTTT. Translating gives CASREMGTSYNEQFF.